One sample yielded the 18 T cell receptor beta chains listed below, sequenced in a study of blood T cells in healthy people across ages. Combining a sample-barcoded 5' primer with a J-beta primer mix, a second PCR ran for roughly 6 to 12 cycles. TCRdb called the 5' RACE reads again in MiXCR, with one record for every CDR3 protein. The table lists some 700,000 distinct CDR3 sequences, 22% of them singletons. Sequencing used blood. Receptor source: a man aged 70 or older in good health.

This clonotype was counted only a few times. The V and J genes are TRBV28 and TRBJ1-1; D is perhaps TRBD1 (6 bases). V was pared by 7 bases and J by 7 bases, with 13 bases between. CDR3 size: 12 residues. The germline CDR1 and CDR2 sequences are MDHEN and SYDVKM. This chain's CDR3 is CASTRGRIEAFF. CDR3 nucleotide sequence: TGTGCCAGCACCAGGGGACGGATTGAAGCTTTCTTT.

The chain carries TRBV30 and TRBJ1-2, with TRBD1 matching 9 bases. Germline CDR1 and CDR2: GTSNPN and SVGIG (reference sequence). Losses at the gene ends were 3 bases for V and 8 bases for J; bases not matched to a gene: 10. This CDR3 has 14 residues. The CDR3 protein is CAWRGGQGLFGYTF. CDR3 DNA sequence: TGTGCCTGGAGAGGGGGACAGGGTTTATTCGGCTACACCTTC.

The chain employs TRBV7-9 and TRBJ2-3; possibly TRBD1 for D (6 bases). CDR3 length: 13 amino acids. V was cut by 11 bases and J by 2 bases, with 14 bases left in between. The germline gives CDR1 SEHNR, CDR2 FQNEAQ (reference sequence). CDR3 amino acids: CASYGTNTDTQYF. Written as DNA, the CDR3 is TGTGCCTCATACGGGACAAACACAGATACGCAGTATTTT.

The chain joins TRBV24-1 to TRBJ2-1; TRBD1 agrees at 8 bases. The ends lost 2 bases at V and 9 bases at J; junction bases unmatched: 8. Germline values: CDR1 KGHDR, CDR2 SFDVKD. This CDR3 region has 15 residues. In DNA form, the CDR3 reads TGTGCCACCAGTGATTGGGACAGGTCTTCCAGTGAGCAGTTCTTC. This translates into CATSDWDRSSSEQFF.

This clonotype was observed a few times. The V and J genes are TRBV27 and TRBJ2-7; 13 bases line up with TRBD2. The CDR3 covers 17 residues. J was trimmed by 7 bases and V by 3 bases; bases with no gene match: 12. CDR1 and CDR2 (germline): MNHEY, SMNVEV (reference sequence). CDR3 sequence (DNA): TGTGCCAGCAGTTTCCCCAAAAGGACTAGCGGGAGTAGGGAGCAGTACGTC. It translates to CASSFPKRTSGSREQYV.

This clonotype came up a few times. CDR3 nucleotides: TGTGCCAGTAGCACCACAGGGGATATCTACGAGCAGTACTTC. Its translation is CASSTTGDIYEQYF. The chain joins TRBV19 to TRBJ2-7, with 7 nucleotides matching TRBD1. V lost 6 bases and J lost 3; bases outside the gene matches: 8. Per germline, CDR1 LNHDA and CDR2 SQIVND (reference sequence). The CDR3 spans 14 residues.

V usage is TRBV20-1 and J usage is TRBJ2-5; 9 nucleotides agree with TRBD1. V lost 0 bases and J lost 2; bases outside the gene matches: 1. The germline V gene has CDR1 DFQATT and CDR2 SNEGSKA (reference sequence). The CDR3 covers 14 residues. CDR3 DNA sequence: TGCAGTGCTAGAGACGACAGGGGGCAAGAGACCCAGTACTTC. This translates into CSARDDRGQETQYF.

The rearrangement joins TRBV25-1 to TRBJ2-5; TRBD1 aligns across 7 bases. V lost 3 bases to trimming and J lost 3 bases; unmatched junction nucleotides: 7. The CDR3 totals 15 residues. Germline V gene sequence: CDR1 MGHDK, CDR2 SYGVNS. CDR3 in DNA: TGTGCCAGCAGTGACTACAGGGGTTGGGAAGAGACCCAGTACTTC. It is translated as CASSDYRGWEETQYF.

V gene TRBV11-3 combines with J gene TRBJ1-2, with D maybe TRBD1 (6 bases). Germline V gives CDR1 SGHNT, CDR2 YENEEA. The CDR3 length is 14 residues. Trimming left V 5 bases short and J 2 bases short, with 12 bases between. As DNA, the CDR3 is TGTGCCAGCAGCCCCCGGGGACAAAACTATGGCTACACCTTC. Protein: CASSPRGQNYGYTF. Variable domain in full (rest from reference TRBV11-3 and TRBJ1-2): EAGVVQSPRYKIIEKKQPVAFWCNPISGHNTLYWYLQNLGQGPELLIRYENEEAVDDSQLPKDRFSAERLKGVDSTLKIQPAELGDSAVYLCASSPRGQNYGYTFGSGTRLTVV.

This clonotype was recorded a few times. This chain uses TRBV6-2 or TRBV6-3 with TRBJ1-2; 9 nucleotides agree with TRBD1. There are 12 residues in the CDR3. The V gene end was trimmed by 9 bases and the J gene end by 8 bases; junction bases not matched to a gene: 7. Germline lookup yields CDR1 MNHEY and CDR2 SVGEGT. CDR3 DNA: TGTGCCAGTACGGACAGGGGAGAAGGCTACACCTTC. Residues: CASTDRGEGYTF.

The chain is built from TRBV3-1 and TRBJ2-5; D ambiguous. Judging by the DNA end, TRBJ2-1 fits better; the J call may be wrong. CDR1 and CDR2 from the germline V gene are LGHDT and YNNKEL (reference sequence). The CDR3 contains 13 residues. The CDR3, as DNA: TGTGCCAGCAGCCAAGATACGCAATCTGAGCAGTTCTTC. Residues: CASSQDTQSEQFF.

CDR3 loop: CSARLDRGPAQYF. The CDR3 DNA reads as TGCAGTGCTAGGCTCGACAGGGGCCCGGCCCAGTACTTC. V and J are TRBV20-1 and TRBJ2-5; TRBD1 aligns across 8 bases. J was trimmed by 9 bases and V by 3 bases; bases with no gene match: 9. The CDR3 contains 13 residues. CDR1 is DFQATT, CDR2 SNEGSKA, per germline (reference sequence).

V gene TRBV29-1 combines with J gene TRBJ2-2; the match to TRBD1 covers 7 bases. In germline, CDR1 is SQVTM, CDR2 ANQGSEA. The CDR3 contains 12 residues. The V gene end was trimmed by 7 bases and the J gene end by 6 bases; junction bases not matched to a gene: 5. The DNA of the CDR3 is TGCAGCGGCCGACAGGGTGCCGGGGAGCTGTTTTTT. Protein product: CSGRQGAGELFF.

This clonotype was detected only a few times. The V and J genes are TRBV11-2 and TRBJ1-2; D gene unclear. V gave up 1 base and J gave up 2 bases, with 8 bases separating them. This CDR3 is built from 14 residues. Germline CDR1 reads SGHAT; CDR2 reads FQNNGV. In DNA, the CDR3 is TGTGCCAGCAGCTTAGCAAGTCCGAACTATGGCTACACCTTC. The encoded protein is CASSLASPNYGYTF.

This chain joins TRBV6-5 and TRBJ2-1; D may be TRBD1 (6 bases). This CDR3 has 13 residues. Trimming left V 10 bases short and J 1 base short, with 11 bases between. Germline CDR1 and CDR2: MNHEY and SVGAGI. The CDR3 nucleotides are TGTGCCACCGGACAGAAGTCCTACAATGAGCAGTTCTTC. It yields the protein CATGQKSYNEQFF.

This clonotype was found a few times. This sequence joins TRBV5-1 and TRBJ1-2; perhaps TRBD1 as D (5 bases). V was shortened by 4 bases and J by 5 bases, with 12 bases between the two germline ends. CDR3 length: 13 amino acids. Looked up from germline, CDR1 is SGHRS and CDR2 is YFSETQ. The CDR3 here is CASSQLQGYGYTF. In nucleotides, the CDR3 is TGCGCCAGCAGCCAACTGCAGGGTTATGGCTACACCTTC.

A few counts support this clonotype. This chain links TRBV6-6 with TRBJ2-7; the match to TRBD1 covers 9 bases. The V gene's germline CDR1 is MNHNY and CDR2 SVGAGI (reference sequence). There are 15 residues in the CDR3. The J segment lost 2 bases and the V segment lost 4 bases, leaving 6 bases of the junction unmatched. In DNA form, the CDR3 reads TGTGCCAGCAGTTTTCAGACAGGGGGTACCTACGAGCAGTACTTC. This sequence encodes CASSFQTGGTYEQYF.

This clonotype was seen more than once but under ten times. The chain joins TRBV3-1 to TRBJ2-3; the D is unclear. The CDR3 has 17 residues. The germline V gene encodes CDR1 LGHDT and CDR2 YNNKEL (reference sequence). V lost 4 bases and J 1 base, leaving 18 bases between the germline ends. CDR3 amino acids: CASSPKEWSLGTDTQYF. In nucleotides, the CDR3 is TGTGCCAGCAGCCCTAAAGAGTGGAGCTTGGGCACAGATACGCAGTATTTT.